This record concerns one T cell receptor beta chain sequence. The antigen is not known. UMI-tagged TRB cDNA libraries were built via 5' RACE. TCRdb re-called the 5' RACE reads and gives one entry per CDR3 protein, without DNA. The table lists approximately 98,000 distinct CDR3 sequences. Every subset of CD8+ T cells was sorted in triplicate at hundreds of thousands of cells each. The sample is drawn from a study of CXCR3-negative and CXCR3-positive naive CD8 T cells. Notes on the study in general: When CXCR3-positive naive cells were set against CXCR3-negative naive cells, the former had more hydrophobic TRB CDR3s. CXCR3-negative and CXCR3-positive naive cells shared comparable TRBV-TRBJ usage, but memory cells did not. Diversity ran similarly high across both naive subsets but far lower in memory CD8+ cells. The level of CXCR3 expression partially decreased after cryopreservation; the majority of assays used fresh PBMCs.

CDR1 SGHTA and CDR2 FQGTGA come from the germline V gene. The length of the CDR3 is 17 residues. Source material: naive CXCR3+ CD8+ T cells from blood. Subset described: CD45RO-CCR7+CD27+CD95- naive CD8+ T cells expressing CXCR3 (TNR3+). This TCR was sampled from a human donor in good health. Some clones in this sample may be carry-over from other donors' samples. The chain employs TRBV7-3 and TRBJ2-2. The CDR3 sequence is CASSLTVLLGSAGELFF.